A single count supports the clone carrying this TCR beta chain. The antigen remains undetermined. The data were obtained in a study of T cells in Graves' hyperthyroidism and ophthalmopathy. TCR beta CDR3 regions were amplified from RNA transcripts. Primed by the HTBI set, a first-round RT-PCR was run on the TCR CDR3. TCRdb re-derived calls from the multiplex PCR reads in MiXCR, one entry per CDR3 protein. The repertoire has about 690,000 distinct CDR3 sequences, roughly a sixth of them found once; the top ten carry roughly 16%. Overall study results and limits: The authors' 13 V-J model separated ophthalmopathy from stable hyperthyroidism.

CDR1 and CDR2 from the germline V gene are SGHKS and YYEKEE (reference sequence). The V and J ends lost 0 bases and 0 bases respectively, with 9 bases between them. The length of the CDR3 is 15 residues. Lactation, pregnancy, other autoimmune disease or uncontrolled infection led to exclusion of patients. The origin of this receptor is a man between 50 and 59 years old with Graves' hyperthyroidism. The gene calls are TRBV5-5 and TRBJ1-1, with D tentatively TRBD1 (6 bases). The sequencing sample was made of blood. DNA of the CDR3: TGTGCCAGCAGCTTGGTAGGGACAATGAACACTGAAGCTTTCTTT. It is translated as CASSLVGTMNTEAFF.